This record looks at one TCR beta chain sequence and its context. The antigen is undetermined. The entry originates in a study of CD4 T cells in relation to SARS-CoV-2 and coronaviruses. Measured with immunoSEQ multiplex PCR; TCRdb has only the in-frame clones, and not every one. The data hold about 36,000 clones, with about 86% observed a single time. V was clipped by 2 bases and J by 7 bases, with 13 bases between them. This CDR3 contains 14 residues. CDR1 and CDR2 from the germline V gene are SGHTA and FQGNSA. The sequencing sample was made of naive CD4+ T cells from PBMCs, cultured in vitro. Sample subset: naive CD4+ T cells isolated by negative enrichment. This sequence originates from an adult with COVID-19. V usage is TRBV7-2 and J usage is TRBJ2-3; possibly TRBD2 for D (6 bases). CDR3 loop: CASSLRGVSNTQYF. CDR3 nucleotides: TGTGCCAGCAGCTTACGCGGGGTATCGAATACGCAGTATTTT.